Listed below are T cell receptor beta chains from one sample, sequenced in a study of CD8+ T cells in alopecia areata. Assay: immunoSEQ multiplex PCR; the TCRdb copy retains only in-frame clones and omits some. The sample yields around 290,000 clones, about three fifths seen once. The source material was CD4+ T cells sorted from blood, sampled at week 24, from a patient treated with tofacitinib. The origin of the receptors is a human donor with alopecia areata. CDR3s include the opening cysteine and the closing phenylalanine or tryptophan. Each record gives: J gene, V gene, D gene, clone size, CDR3 DNA, CDR3 protein. D genes are given only for firm matches. Rows may omit the clone size; those that give it use once, few, many or a size class.

j_call: TRBJ1-4; v_call: TRBV30; d_call: TRBD1; clone_size: NA; cdr3_nt: TGTGCCTGGAGTAGAGACAGGGGTAATGAAAAACTGTTTTTT; cdr3_aa: CAWSRDRGNEKLFF
j_call: TRBJ1-6; v_call: TRBV15; d_call: NA; clone_size: NA; cdr3_nt: TGTGCCACCAGCAGAGCCGGGCTGGGAAACCTTATCCACTTT; cdr3_aa: CATSRAGLGNLIHF
j_call: TRBJ2-3; v_call: TRBV30; d_call: NA; clone_size: NA; cdr3_nt: TGTGCCTGGAGCCGACGACAGGAAAGCACAGATACGCAGTATTTT; cdr3_aa: CAWSRRQESTDTQYF
j_call: TRBJ1-2; v_call: TRBV29-1; d_call: TRBD1; clone_size: few; cdr3_nt: TGCAGCGTTGAAGAAGATGGACAGGGAGAGGATGGCTACACCTTC; cdr3_aa: CSVEEDGQGEDGYTF
j_call: TRBJ2-5; v_call: TRBV7-8; d_call: NA; clone_size: NA; cdr3_nt: TGTGCCAGCAGCCCAAGACAGACGGTCAGCCAAGAGACCCAGTACTTC; cdr3_aa: CASSPRQTVSQETQYF
j_call: TRBJ2-6; v_call: TRBV14; d_call: NA; clone_size: few; cdr3_nt: TGTGCCAGCAGCCAACTGGGGCGCGGACTCTCTGGGGCCAACGTCCTGACTTTC; cdr3_aa: CASSQLGRGLSGANVLTF
j_call: TRBJ1-6; v_call: TRBV23-1; d_call: NA; clone_size: NA; cdr3_nt: TGCGCCAGCAGTCAGGTTATGGCCGCGAGCTCCTATAATTCACCCCTCCACTTT; cdr3_aa: CASSQVMAASSYNSPLHF
j_call: TRBJ1-6; v_call: TRBV6-5; d_call: TRBD1; clone_size: few; cdr3_nt: TGTGCCAGCAGTCGACAGGGTCTGGATTCACCCCTCCACTTT; cdr3_aa: CASSRQGLDSPLHF
j_call: TRBJ1-4; v_call: TRBV29-1; d_call: TRBD1; clone_size: few; cdr3_nt: TGCAGCGTCCAACAGGGGTCGAATGAAAAACTGTTTTTT; cdr3_aa: CSVQQGSNEKLFF
j_call: TRBJ1-6; v_call: TRBV7-9; d_call: NA; clone_size: NA; cdr3_nt: TGTGCCAGCAGCAACGGGAATACAGGGAGTTCACCCCTCCACTTT; cdr3_aa: CASSNGNTGSSPLHF
j_call: TRBJ2-1; v_call: TRBV5-1; d_call: TRBD2; clone_size: NA; cdr3_nt: TGCGCCAGCAGCCCCTGGGGGTATAGCGGGGCCGATTACAATGAGCAGTTCTTC; cdr3_aa: CASSPWGYSGADYNEQFF
j_call: TRBJ2-3; v_call: TRBV30; d_call: NA; clone_size: NA; cdr3_nt: TGTGCCTGCCGGGTCCCCGGCACAGATACGCAGTATTTT; cdr3_aa: CACRVPGTDTQYF
j_call: TRBJ1-6; v_call: TRBV7-2; d_call: NA; clone_size: many; cdr3_nt: TGTGCCAGCAGTACCACATGGGATAGACCCCTCCACTTT; cdr3_aa: CASSTTWDRPLHF
j_call: TRBJ2-5; v_call: TRBV2; d_call: TRBD1; clone_size: few; cdr3_nt: TGTGCCAGCAATTCGGACAGGGCCAGAATTCTAGACTTC; cdr3_aa: CASNSDRARILDF
j_call: TRBJ2-6; v_call: TRBV30; d_call: NA; clone_size: NA; cdr3_nt: TGTGCCTGGAGCCTATCCATAACAGGACTGGGGGCCAACGTCCTGACTTTC; cdr3_aa: CAWSLSITGLGANVLTF
j_call: TRBJ1-6; v_call: TRBV27; d_call: NA; clone_size: NA; cdr3_nt: TGTGCCAGCAGTTTAAGAGGCTTGAATTCACCCCTCCACTTT; cdr3_aa: CASSLRGLNSPLHF
j_call: TRBJ1-2; v_call: TRBV30; d_call: NA; clone_size: NA; cdr3_nt: TGTGCCCAAAGCCAGGGAACTGGCTACACCTTC; cdr3_aa: CAQSQGTGYTF
j_call: TRBJ2-7; v_call: TRBV29-1; d_call: NA; clone_size: NA; cdr3_nt: TGCAGCGTTGACAGGTATAGCTCCTACGAGCAGTACTTC; cdr3_aa: CSVDRYSSYEQYF
j_call: TRBJ2-5; v_call: TRBV4-1; d_call: TRBD2; clone_size: NA; cdr3_nt: TGCGCCAGCAGCCGGACTAGGGAGACCCAGTACTTC; cdr3_aa: CASSRTRETQYF
j_call: TRBJ2-7; v_call: TRBV6-6; d_call: NA; clone_size: NA; cdr3_nt: TGTGCCAGCATCGGTCGCGTTCAGATCGGCTACGAGCAGTACTTC; cdr3_aa: CASIGRVQIGYEQYF
j_call: TRBJ1-2; v_call: TRBV2; d_call: NA; clone_size: NA; cdr3_nt: TGTGCCAGCAGGACCGGGACCAACTATGGCTACACCTTC; cdr3_aa: CASRTGTNYGYTF
j_call: TRBJ1-2; v_call: TRBV4-2; d_call: NA; clone_size: NA; cdr3_nt: TGTGCCAGCAGCCATTTGGGGGACTCTGGCTACACCTTC; cdr3_aa: CASSHLGDSGYTF
j_call: TRBJ2-5; v_call: TRBV7-2; d_call: NA; clone_size: NA; cdr3_nt: TGTGCCAGCAGCTCAAGAGGGCGGGACCTGGAGACCCAGTACTTC; cdr3_aa: CASSSRGRDLETQYF
j_call: TRBJ1-2; v_call: TRBV2; d_call: NA; clone_size: NA; cdr3_nt: TGTGCCAGCAGTGATGGGCCCCTATATGGCTACACCTTC; cdr3_aa: CASSDGPLYGYTF
j_call: TRBJ1-2; v_call: TRBV5-1; d_call: NA; clone_size: NA; cdr3_nt: TGCGCCAGCAGCTTGTACGGCAGCTCGAACTATGGCTACACCTTC; cdr3_aa: CASSLYGSSNYGYTF
j_call: TRBJ1-5; v_call: TRBV6-1; d_call: NA; clone_size: few; cdr3_nt: TGTGCCAGCAGCCAGGGCTGGCGGCCCCAGCATTTT; cdr3_aa: CASSQGWRPQHF
j_call: TRBJ2-1; v_call: TRBV7-6; d_call: TRBD1; clone_size: NA; cdr3_nt: TGTGCCAGCGGGCAGGGGGACTACAATGAGCAGTTCTTC; cdr3_aa: CASGQGDYNEQFF
j_call: TRBJ2-3; v_call: TRBV5-1; d_call: TRBD2; clone_size: NA; cdr3_nt: TGCGCCAGCAGCTTGGTTGCGGGGGAGGCAGATACGCAGTATTTT; cdr3_aa: CASSLVAGEADTQYF
j_call: TRBJ2-3; v_call: TRBV30; d_call: TRBD1; clone_size: NA; cdr3_nt: TGTGCCTGGAGTGCGAGACAGGGGCTTTCCTGGGGGGGCACAGATACGCAGTATTTT; cdr3_aa: CAWSARQGLSWGGTDTQYF
j_call: TRBJ2-5; v_call: TRBV5-1; d_call: TRBD1; clone_size: few; cdr3_nt: TGCGCCAGCAGTCACGGACAGGGCCAAGACCAGTACTTC; cdr3_aa: CASSHGQGQDQYF
j_call: TRBJ2-1; v_call: TRBV10-3; d_call: TRBD1; clone_size: few; cdr3_nt: TGTGCCATCAGTAGGGACAGGGGGAGTAATGAGCAGTTCTTC; cdr3_aa: CAISRDRGSNEQFF
j_call: TRBJ2-5; v_call: TRBV6-6; d_call: NA; clone_size: few; cdr3_nt: TGTGCCAGCAGGCGAGAGACCCAGTACTTC; cdr3_aa: CASRRETQYF
j_call: TRBJ2-2; v_call: TRBV5-1; d_call: NA; clone_size: NA; cdr3_nt: TGCGCCAGCAGCTTAGAAACCGGGGAGCTGTTTTTT; cdr3_aa: CASSLETGELFF
j_call: TRBJ1-1; v_call: TRBV7-3; d_call: NA; clone_size: few; cdr3_nt: TGTGCCAGCAGCGCCTCGGACAAGAACACTGAAGCTTTCTTT; cdr3_aa: CASSASDKNTEAFF
j_call: TRBJ2-3; v_call: TRBV4-2; d_call: TRBD2; clone_size: NA; cdr3_nt: TGTGCCAGCAGCCGGAAAGGGACTAGCGGGGGGCTGAGCACAGATACGCAGTATTTT; cdr3_aa: CASSRKGTSGGLSTDTQYF
j_call: TRBJ2-1; v_call: TRBV29-1; d_call: TRBD2; clone_size: few; cdr3_nt: TGCAGCGTTGATCATGGACTAGCGTGGGATGAGCAGTTCTTC; cdr3_aa: CSVDHGLAWDEQFF
j_call: TRBJ2-2; v_call: TRBV29-1; d_call: TRBD2; clone_size: NA; cdr3_nt: TGCAGCGTGGCGGGGGTCCAATGGAACACCGGGGAGCTGTTTTTT; cdr3_aa: CSVAGVQWNTGELFF
j_call: TRBJ2-3; v_call: TRBV9; d_call: NA; clone_size: once; cdr3_nt: TGTGCCAGCAGCGTAAGTGAGGGGTGGGATACGCAGTATTTT; cdr3_aa: CASSVSEGWDTQYF
j_call: TRBJ2-1; v_call: TRBV28; d_call: NA; clone_size: NA; cdr3_nt: TGTGCCAGCAGTTTAAAGAGGACAGCTTACAATGAGCAGTTCTTC; cdr3_aa: CASSLKRTAYNEQFF
j_call: TRBJ2-1; v_call: TRBV7-2; d_call: NA; clone_size: NA; cdr3_nt: TGTGCCAGCAGCTCGACCCGCAGGTACAATGAGCAGTTCTTC; cdr3_aa: CASSSTRRYNEQFF
j_call: TRBJ2-4; v_call: TRBV25-1; d_call: NA; clone_size: once; cdr3_nt: TGTGCCAGCAGTGAATCCCCGAAGATACTAGCCAAAAACATTCAGTACTTC; cdr3_aa: CASSESPKILAKNIQYF
j_call: TRBJ1-3; v_call: TRBV5-6; d_call: NA; clone_size: NA; cdr3_nt: TGTGCCAGCAGCCCAAGCACCGGGACCCACTCTGGAAACACCATATATTTT; cdr3_aa: CASSPSTGTHSGNTIYF
j_call: TRBJ2-5; v_call: TRBV30; d_call: NA; clone_size: NA; cdr3_nt: TGTGCCTGGAGCCGGGAGACCCAGTACTTC; cdr3_aa: CAWSRETQYF
j_call: TRBJ2-3; v_call: TRBV4-1; d_call: NA; clone_size: few; cdr3_nt: TGCGCCAGCAGCCAAGCCCTCCGAGGGGATGGAGCAGATACGCAGTATTTT; cdr3_aa: CASSQALRGDGADTQYF
j_call: TRBJ1-3; v_call: TRBV2; d_call: TRBD1; clone_size: NA; cdr3_nt: TGTGCCAGCAGTGAGGGACAGGGAATTGGAAACACCATATATTTT; cdr3_aa: CASSEGQGIGNTIYF
j_call: TRBJ1-1; v_call: TRBV29-1; d_call: NA; clone_size: few; cdr3_nt: TGCAGCGTTGTAAGGGACCCTGAAGCTTTCTTT; cdr3_aa: CSVVRDPEAFF
j_call: TRBJ2-3; v_call: TRBV15; d_call: TRBD1; clone_size: NA; cdr3_nt: TGTGCCACCAAAAGGGACAGGGCGGGAGATACGCAGTATTTT; cdr3_aa: CATKRDRAGDTQYF
j_call: TRBJ1-6; v_call: TRBV30; d_call: NA; clone_size: NA; cdr3_nt: TGTGCCTGGAGTGTAAAGGGGCTCGGGAATTCACCCCTCCACTTT; cdr3_aa: CAWSVKGLGNSPLHF
j_call: TRBJ1-6; v_call: TRBV29-1; d_call: NA; clone_size: NA; cdr3_nt: TGCAGCGTCGGGATAGGAACCTATAATTCACCCCTCCACTTT; cdr3_aa: CSVGIGTYNSPLHF
j_call: TRBJ1-2; v_call: TRBV5-1; d_call: NA; clone_size: NA; cdr3_nt: TGCGCCAGCAGCTTGGGTGCAGACGTTAGTGCCTATGGCTACACCTTC; cdr3_aa: CASSLGADVSAYGYTF
j_call: TRBJ1-1; v_call: TRBV4-1; d_call: NA; clone_size: NA; cdr3_nt: TGCGCCAGCAGCCATCCTCCGTCGGCGACCGTGGCTTTCTTT; cdr3_aa: CASSHPPSATVAFF